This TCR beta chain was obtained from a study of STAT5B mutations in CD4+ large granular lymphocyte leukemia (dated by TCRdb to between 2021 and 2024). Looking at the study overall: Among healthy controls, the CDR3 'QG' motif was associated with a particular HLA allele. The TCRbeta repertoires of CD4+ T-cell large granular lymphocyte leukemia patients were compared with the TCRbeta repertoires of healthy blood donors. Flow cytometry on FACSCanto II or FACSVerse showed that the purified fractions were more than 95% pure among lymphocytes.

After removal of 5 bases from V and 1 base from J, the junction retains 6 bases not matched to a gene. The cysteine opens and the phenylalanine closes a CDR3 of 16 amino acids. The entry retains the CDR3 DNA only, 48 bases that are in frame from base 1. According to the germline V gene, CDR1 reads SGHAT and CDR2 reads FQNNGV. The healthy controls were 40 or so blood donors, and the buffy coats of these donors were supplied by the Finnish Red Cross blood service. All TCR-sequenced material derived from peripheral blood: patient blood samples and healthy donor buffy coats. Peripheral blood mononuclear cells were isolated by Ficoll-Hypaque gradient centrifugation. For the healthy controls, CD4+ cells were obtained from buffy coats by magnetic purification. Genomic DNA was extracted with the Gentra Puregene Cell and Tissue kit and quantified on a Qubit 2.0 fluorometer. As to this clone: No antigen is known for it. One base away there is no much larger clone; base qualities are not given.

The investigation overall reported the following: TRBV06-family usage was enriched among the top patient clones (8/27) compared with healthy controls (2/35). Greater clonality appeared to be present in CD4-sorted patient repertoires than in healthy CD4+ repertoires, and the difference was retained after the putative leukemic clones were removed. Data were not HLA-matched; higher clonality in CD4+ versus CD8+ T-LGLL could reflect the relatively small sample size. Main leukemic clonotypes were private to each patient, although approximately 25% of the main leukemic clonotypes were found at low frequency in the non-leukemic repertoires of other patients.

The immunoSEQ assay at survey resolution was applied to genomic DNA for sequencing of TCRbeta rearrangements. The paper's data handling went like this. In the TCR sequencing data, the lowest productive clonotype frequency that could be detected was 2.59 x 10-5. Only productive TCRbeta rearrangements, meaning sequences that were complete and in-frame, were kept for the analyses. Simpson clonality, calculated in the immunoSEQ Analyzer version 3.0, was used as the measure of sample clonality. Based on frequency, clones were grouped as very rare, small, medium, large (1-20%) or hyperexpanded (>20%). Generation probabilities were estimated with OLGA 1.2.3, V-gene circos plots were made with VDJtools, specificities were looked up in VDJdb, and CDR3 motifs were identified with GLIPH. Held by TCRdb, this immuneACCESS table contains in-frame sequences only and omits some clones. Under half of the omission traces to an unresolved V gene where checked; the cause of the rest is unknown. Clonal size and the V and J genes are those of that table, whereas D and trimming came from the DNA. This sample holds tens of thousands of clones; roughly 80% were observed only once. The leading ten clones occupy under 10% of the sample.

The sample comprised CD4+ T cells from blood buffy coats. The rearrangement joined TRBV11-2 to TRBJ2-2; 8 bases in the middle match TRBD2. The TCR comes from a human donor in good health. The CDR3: CASSPQSGGNTGELFF. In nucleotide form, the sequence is TGTGCCAGCAGCCCTCAAAGCGGGGGGAACACCGGGGAGCTGTTTTTT.